A selection of T cell receptor beta chains follows, all from one sample in a study of cytotoxic CD8 clonotypes in ibrutinib-treated CLL. The data were produced by immunoSEQ multiplex PCR, yet TCRdb's version contains in-frame clones alone and is incomplete. The sample holds some 150,000 clones, 60% to 85% seen once. The sequencing here drew on PBMCs, taken after 24 months of ibrutinib treatment. These receptors were obtained from a human donor with chronic lymphocytic leukemia. Both conserved end residues are part of each CDR3. The D gene is left open where the match is weak. Clone size appears in some rows only: once, few, many, or a class for an expanded clone.

TRBV6-5	TRBJ1-6	TRBD1	NA	TGTGCCAGCACCTACCCCGGGACAGGGGGGTCACCCCTCCACTTT	CASTYPGTGGSPLHF
TRBV7-2	TRBJ2-3	TRBD1	NA	TGTGCCAGCAGCTTAAGGGGGCCGGGCCGTAGATGGGGAGATACGCAGTATTTT	CASSLRGPGRRWGDTQYF
TRBV5-1	TRBJ2-7	NA	NA	TGCGCCAGCAGCTTGGAAGGGGGGTACGAGCAGTACTTC	CASSLEGGYEQYF
TRBV6-5	TRBJ2-5	TRBD1	NA	TGTGCCAGCACCCGACAGGGGTCGGAGACCCAGTACTTC	CASTRQGSETQYF
TRBV30	TRBJ1-3	NA	many	TGTGCCTGGAGTAGCCTTGGAAACACCATATATTTT	CAWSSLGNTIYF
TRBV11-2	TRBJ1-3	NA	NA	TGTGCCAGCACGGACAGAGCTGGAAACACCATATATTTT	CASTDRAGNTIYF
TRBV5-1	TRBJ2-3	NA	once	TGCGCCAGCAGCCCCGGGGCGAGAGGGCCAGATACGCAGTATTTT	CASSPGARGPDTQYF
TRBV5-1	TRBJ1-3	NA	NA	TGCGCCAGCAGCCGCCAGAGTGGAGGAAACACCATATATTTT	CASSRQSGGNTIYF
TRBV7-2	TRBJ1-4	TRBD1	NA	TGTGCCAGCAGCTTAGGGGGACAGACTGAAAAACTGTTTTTT	CASSLGGQTEKLFF
TRBV7-9	TRBJ2-2	NA	NA	TGTGCCAGCAGCTTAACGGTCGCAGGGGAGGACGGGGAGCTGTTTTTT	CASSLTVAGEDGELFF
TRBV18	TRBJ2-3	NA	NA	TGTGCCAGCTCACCAGAGGCTAGGCCTCCGCAGTATTTT	CASSPEARPPQYF
TRBV18	TRBJ2-2	TRBD1	NA	TGTGCCAGCTCAACTCGGACAGGCCCCCCCGGGGAGCTGTTTTTT	CASSTRTGPPGELFF
TRBV19	TRBJ2-7	TRBD1	NA	TGTGCCAGTAGAGACAGGGCCCACGAGCAGTACTTC	CASRDRAHEQYF
TRBV7-2	TRBJ1-6	NA	NA	TGTGCCAGCAGCCTGAGGGCGACGGGGGATAATTCACCCCTCCACTTT	CASSLRATGDNSPLHF
TRBV6-6	TRBJ1-5	NA	few	TGTGCCAGTGGCCAAAATCAGCCCCAGCATTTT	CASGQNQPQHF
TRBV15	TRBJ2-3	NA	once	TGTGCCACCAGCAGTGGGGGGAACACAGATACGCAGTATTTT	CATSSGGNTDTQYF
TRBV10-3	TRBJ1-2	TRBD1	NA	TGTGCCATCACCCCAGGGGGCGATGACTATGGCTACACCTTC	CAITPGGDDYGYTF
TRBV27	TRBJ1-1	NA	NA	TGTGCCAGCAGTACGGAGGAAGCTTTCTTT	CASSTEEAFF
TRBV7-9	TRBJ2-1	NA	few	TGTGCCAGCACCCCTCTCAATGAGCAGTTCTTC	CASTPLNEQFF
TRBV5-1	TRBJ2-5	NA	NA	TGCGCCAGCAGCTCTCAACGCCCCAAAGAGACCCAGTACTTC	CASSSQRPKETQYF
TRBV5-4	TRBJ2-5	TRBD2	NA	TGTGCCAGCAGCTCGGGACTAGCCCAAGAGACCCAGTACTTC	CASSSGLAQETQYF
TRBV27	TRBJ1-6	TRBD1	NA	TGTGCCAGCAGTTTATCGCCTGGGACAGGCGCAACCTCACCCCTCCACTTT	CASSLSPGTGATSPLHF
TRBV9	TRBJ1-5	TRBD1	few	TGTGCCAGCAGCGTAGGGACAGGGGGGTTTCAGCCCCAGCATTTT	CASSVGTGGFQPQHF
TRBV29-1	TRBJ2-5	NA	once	TGCAGCGCAAAGGAGGGTAGCGAGACCCAGTACTTC	CSAKEGSETQYF
TRBV7-9	TRBJ1-2	NA	NA	TGTGCCAGCAGCTTTTCGGCCTATGGCTACACCTTC	CASSFSAYGYTF
TRBV10-3	TRBJ1-3	TRBD1	NA	TGTGCCATCACCTCGACAGGGTTGAGGGGAAACACCATATATTTT	CAITSTGLRGNTIYF
TRBV19	TRBJ2-7	NA	NA	TGTGCCAGTAGTACCCGGGGGACAGCCTACGAGCAGTACTTC	CASSTRGTAYEQYF
TRBV28	TRBJ2-6	NA	NA	TGTGCCAGCAGTTTATCCAGAGCTGGGGCCAACGTCCTGACTTTC	CASSLSRAGANVLTF